This T cell receptor (beta chain) originates from a study of T cell clonotyping in hematopoietic cell transplantation. Between the trimmed V and J ends, which lost 0 bases and 4 bases, there was a span of 7 bases. Germline values: CDR1 MNHEY, CDR2 SVGAGI. The CDR3 is made up of 14 amino acids. Recipient blood drawn about 28 days pretransplant and days 30, 100, 180 after. Concerning this clone: Its antigen remains unknown.

General study findings and limits: No sorting was done, leaving CD4 and CD8 contributions mixed. Graft donor and pretransplant recipient Inverse Simpson Index values predicted broader posttransplant TCR diversity. After transplant, recipient diversity fell while pathologically expanded clonotypes grew through day 180.

Profiling relied on immunoSEQ multiplex PCR, and the TCRdb table lists in-frame clones only, not all of them. Of 2,500 to 3,000 clones listed, approximately 82% are singletons. The sample in question was peripheral blood mononuclear cells, obtained 30 days after allogeneic stem cell transplant. The clonotype originates from a male patient in his sixties who had an allogeneic stem cell transplant, so T cells may come from the graft donor. Some clones in this sample may be carry-over from other donors' samples. The chain recombines TRBV6-5 with TRBJ2-1; D may be TRBD1 (6 bases). CDR3 sequence reads: CASSYSGGYNEQFF. Here the CDR3 DNA reads TGTGCCAGCAGTTACTCAGGGGGATACAATGAGCAGTTCTTC.